The 23 T cell receptor beta chains given below trace back to one sample, sequenced in a study of cytomegalovirus exposure and HLA in healthy donors. 13 Jbeta primers and 60 Vbeta primers were used for the PCR. The protocol was immunoSEQ multiplex PCR, while the TCRdb copy is restricted to in-frame clones and leaves out a portion. The sample gives 64,000 or so clones, roughly 67% of which show up once; about 7.6% is in the top ten. Sequenced input: PBMCs. These receptors were collected from a man aged 40-49 years in good health and CMV-seropositive.

This clone was counted once. This rearrangement joins TRBV28 to TRBJ2-1, with TRBD1 as a possible D gene (6 bases). This CDR3 region has 12 residues. Trimming removed 8 bases from V and 6 bases from J, with 11 bases in between. Germline CDR1 and CDR2: MDHEN and SYDVKM. The CDR3 sequence is CASGQTSNEQFF. CDR3 coding DNA: TGTGCCAGCGGACAGACCAGCAATGAGCAGTTCTTC. Looking up the rest from reference TRBV28 and TRBJ2-1 gives the full variable domain: DVKVTQSSRYLVKRTGEKVFLECVQDMDHENMFWYRQDPGLGLRLIYFSYDVKMKEKGDIPEGYSVSREKKERFSLILESASTNQTSMYLCASGQTSNEQFFGPGTRLTVL.

This clone turned up a few times. This may be a read error, as it is one base from a much larger clone. The chain joins TRBV6-6 to TRBJ1-1; TRBD1 aligns across 8 bases. Germline CDR1 MNHNY, CDR2 SVGAGI (reference sequence). The CDR3 extends over 13 amino acids. Trimming at V came to 5 bases and at J to 4 bases, leaving 3 bases not matched to a gene. CDR3 sequence reads: CASSRQGTTEAFF. The CDR3 DNA sequence: TGTGCCAGCAGTCGACAGGGGACCACTGAAGCTTTCTTT.

For the CDR3, the DNA is TGTGCCAGCAGCCCAAAGGGGGGGTACACTGAAGCTTTCTTT. Encoded protein: CASSPKGGYTEAFF. The V gene is TRBV2, the J gene TRBJ1-1; D is perhaps TRBD1 (6 bases). The CDR3 is 14 residues long. Trimming took 6 bases from V and 3 from J, leaving 14 bases between them. Germline V gives CDR1 SNHLY, CDR2 FYNNEI.

A remark on this clone: A read error may account for a junction end that differs from germline. The J gene is TRBJ2-1, the V gene TRBV7-7; perhaps TRBD2 as D (6 bases). In germline, CDR1 is SSHAT, CDR2 FNYEAQ (reference sequence). The CDR3 is 16 residues long. The CDR3 DNA reads as TGTGCTAGCAGCGCGGGACCGACGAGCTCCTACAATGAGCAGTTCTTC. This gives the protein CASSAGPTSSYNEQFF.

In this sample, this clone turned up once. The chain joins TRBV5-1 to TRBJ1-1; D may be TRBD1 (6 bases). The CDR3 contains 13 residues. V lost 1 base and J 13 bases, leaving 17 bases between the germline ends. Germline CDR1 SGHRS, CDR2 YFSETQ. This chain's CDR3 is CASSLRDTGLGFF. DNA of the CDR3: TGCGCCAGCAGCTTGAGGGACACGGGCCTCGGTTTCTTT.

This clone has a handful of counts. The chain recombines TRBV6-5 with TRBJ1-5; 11 bases fit TRBD1. V was clipped by 4 bases and J by 6 bases; unmatched bases: 2. Looked up from germline, CDR1 is MNHEY and CDR2 is SVGAGI. The CDR3 contains 14 residues. The CDR3, as DNA: TGTGCCAGCAGTTCGGACAGGGGGCTTCAGCCCCAGCATTTT. Encoded protein: CASSSDRGLQPQHF.

V is TRBV10-2 and J is TRBJ2-5, with 14 nucleotides matching TRBD2. Germline V CDR1 and CDR2: WSHSY, SAAADI. The ends lost 5 bases at V and 4 bases at J; junction bases unmatched: 3. This CDR3 is built from 15 residues. The CDR3 loop reads CASSTGLAGGETQYF. CDR3 bases: TGCGCCAGCAGTACCGGACTAGCGGGAGGAGAGACCCAGTACTTC.

The chain links TRBV6-5 to TRBJ1-1; D gene ambiguous. The CDR3 contains 15 residues. V lost 0 bases to trimming and J lost 0 bases, with 8 bases between them. The germline V gene encodes CDR1 MNHEY and CDR2 SVGAGI. CDR3 sequence: CASSYSGSLNTEAFF. The CDR3 nucleotides are TGTGCCAGCAGTTACTCGGGGAGCCTGAACACTGAAGCTTTCTTT.

About this clone: The sample holds other DNA sequences that translate to the same CDR3. This chain uses TRBV30 with TRBJ1-4; D is unclear. This CDR3 has 13 amino acids. Trimming pared 1 base from V and 5 bases from J, leaving 8 bases between. From germline, CDR1 is GTSNPN and CDR2 SVGIG (reference sequence). The CDR3 spells CAWSAGSNEKLFF. The CDR3 coding sequence is TGTGCCTGGAGTGCGGGGTCGAATGAAAAACTGTTTTTT.

The chain is built from TRBV6-5 and TRBJ2-4; 7 bases align to TRBD1. The V gene's germline CDR1 is MNHEY and CDR2 SVGAGI. Unmatched junction bases numbered 6, after V lost 4 bases and J lost 0 bases. The CDR3 is 16 amino acids. The CDR3 DNA reads as TGTGCCAGCAGTTCCCAGGGGGACCTAGCCAAAAACATTCAGTACTTC. This codes for CASSSQGDLAKNIQYF.

The chain combines TRBV5-1 with TRBJ1-4, with D tentatively TRBD1 (5 bases). This CDR3 has 15 amino acids. CDR1 SGHRS and CDR2 YFSETQ come from the germline V gene. Trimming cost V 4 bases and J 7 bases, with 17 bases left between them. For the CDR3, the DNA is TGCGCCAGCAGCCCGCAGGGCAGGACGAGTGAAAAACTGTTTTTT. Amino acid sequence: CASSPQGRTSEKLFF. The entire variable domain, with the rest obtained from reference TRBV5-1 and TRBJ1-4, is as follows: KAGVTQTPRYLIKTRGQQVTLSCSPISGHRSVSWYQQTPGQGLQFLFEYFSETQRNKGNFPGRFSGRQFSNSRSEMNVSTLELGDSALYLCASSPQGRTSEKLFFGSGTQLSVL.

The chain joins TRBV11-2 to TRBJ2-4; TRBD1 matches 7 bases. The CDR3 contains 12 residues. Per germline, CDR1 SGHAT and CDR2 FQNNGV. Trimming at V came to 4 bases and at J to 13 bases, leaving 7 bases not matched to a gene. The CDR3: CASSSEDRSQYF. Here the CDR3 DNA reads TGTGCCAGCAGCTCTGAGGACAGGTCCCAGTACTTC. Combining the CDR3 with reference TRBV11-2 and TRBJ2-4 gives the whole variable domain EAGVAQSPRYKIIEKRQSVAFWCNPISGHATLYWYQQILGQGPKLLIQFQNNGVVDDSQLPKDRFSAERLKGVDSTLKIQPAKLEDSAVYLCASSSEDRSQYFGAGTRLSVL.

V usage is TRBV28 and J usage is TRBJ2-7; D possibly corresponds to TRBD1 (5 bases). Germline CDR1 is MDHEN and CDR2 is SYDVKM. This CDR3 has 14 amino acids. Trimming cost V 1 base and J 1 base, with 8 bases left between them. The CDR3 here is CASSLSQGSYEQYF. The CDR3 DNA is TGTGCCAGCAGTTTATCTCAGGGTTCCTACGAGCAGTACTTC.

This clone was counted between two and nine times. The genes are TRBV10-3 and TRBJ1-2, with D possibly being TRBD1 (5 bases). V was cut by 3 bases and J by 3 bases, with 8 bases left in between. Germline V gives CDR1 ENHRY, CDR2 SYGVKD. This CDR3 has 13 amino acids. The CDR3 sequence is CAISDVRDYGYTF. In nucleotides, the CDR3 is TGTGCCATCAGTGATGTCAGGGACTATGGCTACACCTTC.

The chain recombines TRBV6-1 with TRBJ2-3; weak D call: TRBD2 (6 bases). Between the trimmed V and J ends, which lost 0 bases and 2 bases, there was a span of 9 bases. Germline V lookup: CDR1 MNHNS, CDR2 SASEGT. This CDR3 has 15 residues. The CDR3 sequence is CASSEAAGLTDTQYF. CDR3 DNA sequence: TGTGCCAGCAGTGAAGCTGCGGGACTCACAGATACGCAGTATTTT.

The chain is built from TRBV29-1 and TRBJ2-3; TRBD2 matches 9 bases. The CDR3 consists of 16 residues. The V gene's germline CDR1 is SQVTM and CDR2 ANQGSEA. With V trimmed by 4 bases and J by 0 bases, 8 bases remained unmatched. CDR3 bases: TGCAGCGTTGTGGGGCGGCTAGCGGGGAGCACAGATACGCAGTATTTT. Amino acids: CSVVGRLAGSTDTQYF.

This chain uses TRBV5-1 with TRBJ1-1, with 9 nucleotides matching TRBD1. The junction had 13 bases not matched to a gene; V was cut back by 4 bases and J by 3 bases. This CDR3 region has 17 residues. Germline loops: CDR1 SGHRS, CDR2 YFSETQ. The CDR3 sequence: CASSPIRTGGRYTEAFF. CDR3 in DNA: TGCGCCAGCAGCCCGATCCGAACAGGGGGCCGGTACACTGAAGCTTTCTTT.

V usage is TRBV11-2 and J usage is TRBJ2-7; D uncertain. CDR3 length: 13 residues. Germline CDR1 reads SGHAT; CDR2 reads FQNNGV. V gave up 1 base and J gave up 3 bases, with 7 bases separating them. In nucleotides, the CDR3 is TGTGCCAGCAGCTTAGGCCCAGACTACGAGCAGTACTTC. Translated, it gives CASSLGPDYEQYF.

This sequence joins TRBV27 and TRBJ1-5, with D maybe TRBD1 (5 bases). Trimming stripped 6 bases from V and 2 bases from J, with 17 bases between. Germline lookup yields CDR1 MNHEY and CDR2 SMNVEV (reference sequence). This CDR3 spans 16 amino acids. The CDR3 sequence is CASSPSGGGRNQPQHF. In nucleotides, the CDR3 is TGTGCCAGCAGCCCATCGGGGGGAGGGCGCAATCAGCCCCAGCATTTT.

This clone turned up a few times. The chain has TRBV19 and TRBJ2-1, with D possibly TRBD1 on 6 matching bases. V lost 4 bases, J lost 0 bases, and 10 bases lay in between. The length of the CDR3 is 15 residues. The germline V gene has CDR1 LNHDA and CDR2 SQIVND (reference sequence). The CDR3 coding sequence is TGTGCCAGTAGTACAACAGGGTCCTCCTACAATGAGCAGTTCTTC. Translation: CASSTTGSSYNEQFF.

A few counts support this clone. The genes are TRBV7-2 and TRBJ1-2; 10 nucleotides align to TRBD1. The J segment lost 7 bases and the V segment lost 3 bases, leaving 8 bases of the junction unmatched. Germline loops: CDR1 SGHTA, CDR2 FQGNSA. This CDR3 is built from 15 residues. The CDR3 DNA follows: TGTGCCAGCAGCTTTGACAGGGGGCGCCGGGGTGGCTACACCTTC. Translating it yields CASSFDRGRRGGYTF.

The rearrangement links TRBV2 to TRBJ1-2; tentative D call: TRBD1 (6 bases). CDR3 size: 15 residues. The germline V and J ends were trimmed by 8 bases and 2 bases, with 18 bases remaining between them. Germline V gene sequence: CDR1 SNHLY, CDR2 FYNNEI. In DNA form, the CDR3 reads TGTGCCAGCCTTTCTCCCGGGACATTGAACTATGGCTACACCTTC. This translates into CASLSPGTLNYGYTF.

This chain joins TRBV7-2 and TRBJ2-7, with 8 bases aligning to TRBD2. Germline V CDR1 and CDR2: SGHTA, FQGNSA. V lost 2 bases and J lost 0; bases outside the gene matches: 6. The CDR3 sequence is 16 residues long. CDR3: CASSLTHAGGSYEQYF. CDR3 coding DNA: TGTGCCAGCAGCTTAACGCATGCGGGGGGCTCCTACGAGCAGTACTTC.